The source of this TCR beta chain is a study of blood T cell repertoires in COVID-19. Study details: Acute and convalescent COVID-19 samples came from the United States, Italy and Spain. Sample material is recorded as cDNA or gDNA derived from T cells, B-cell-depleted T cells, or PBMCs.

Repertoires were generated with immunoSEQ multiplex PCR, while TCRdb's copy carries only in-frame clones and drops some. This table has hundreds of thousands of clones, 80% to 90% appearing once. The receptor's source is a young man who had recovered from COVID-19. Sequencing was carried out using PBMCs or T cells enriched from blood (not recorded which).

The CDR3 region is CASSLGGGFYEQYF. DNA of the CDR3: TGTGCCAGCAGCCTAGGGGGCGGGTTCTACGAGCAGTACTTC. The rearrangement uses TRBV5-6 and TRBJ2-7; TRBD1 matches 7 bases. CDR1 and CDR2 from the germline V gene are SGHDT and YYEEEE. There are 14 residues in the CDR3. The V and J ends lost 4 bases and 3 bases, in that order; junction bases with no gene match: 7. The whole variable domain, filled in from reference TRBV5-6 and TRBJ2-7, reads DAGVTQSPTHLIKTRGQQVTLRCSPKSGHDTVSWYQQALGQGPQFIFQYYEEEERQRGNFPDRFSGHQFPNYSSELNVNALLLGDSALYLCASSLGGGFYEQYFGPGTRLTVT.